These 24 T cell receptor beta chains originate from one sample sequenced in a study of blood T cell repertoires in COVID-19. The assay was immunoSEQ multiplex PCR, and TCRdb's table has in-frame clones only and misses some. The table includes tens of thousands of clones, about 86% detected once. The specimen was peripheral blood. These receptors were collected from a human donor in a cohort sampled during active COVID-19.

Only a few counts were recorded for this clone. The V call is TRBV12-3 or TRBV12-4, the J call TRBJ1-5; weak D call: TRBD1 (6 bases). CDR3 length: 13 amino acids. The ends were cut back, 6 bases at V and 2 bases at J, with 8 bases in the middle. The CDR3 DNA follows: TGTGCCAGCAGGAGACAGGGCAATCAGCCCCAGCATTTT. Its translation: CASRRQGNQPQHF.

This clone occurred once. The rearrangement uses TRBV5-1 and TRBJ1-1; the match to TRBD1 covers 11 bases. CDR1 is SGHRS, CDR2 YFSETQ, per germline. V trimming: 4 bases; J trimming: 5 bases; junction bases outside the gene matches: 10. This CDR3 has 16 amino acids. The CDR3 region is CASSMDGQGAWTEAFF. DNA of the CDR3: TGCGCCAGCAGCATGGATGGACAGGGGGCTTGGACTGAAGCTTTCTTT.

The chain links TRBV5-5 to TRBJ2-3; TRBD2 aligns across 8 bases. The CDR3 consists of 17 residues. The germline V gene has CDR1 SGHKS and CDR2 YYEKEE (reference sequence). V lost 2 bases and J lost 0; bases outside the gene matches: 8. CDR3 DNA sequence: TGTGCCAGCAGCTTTCCTGGCGGGAGGACTAGCACAGATACGCAGTATTTT. It is translated as CASSFPGGRTSTDTQYF.

The chain employs TRBV19 and TRBJ2-3; no reliable D call. CDR1 and CDR2 from the germline V gene are LNHDA and SQIVND (reference sequence). The CDR3 loop spans 12 amino acids. The V end was cut by 3 bases, the J end by 4 bases, with 5 bases between. CDR3 loop: CASSIEPDTQYF. For the CDR3, the DNA is TGTGCCAGTAGTATTGAGCCAGATACGCAGTATTTT.

Remarks on this clone: At one end, the junction sequence differs from germline, possibly due to a read error. The chain is built from TRBV29-1 and TRBJ2-5, with a possible D match to TRBD2 (5 bases). From germline, CDR1 is SQVTM and CDR2 ANQGSEA. This CDR3 region has 8 residues. The CDR3: CSVTGENF. CDR3 nucleotides: TGCAGCGTTACCGGGGAAAACTTC.

J is TRBJ1-1 and V is TRBV5-1; no definite D call. With 0 bases removed from V and 0 bases from J, the gap between germline ends came to 9 bases. The CDR3 is 15 amino acids. The germline gives CDR1 SGHRS, CDR2 YFSETQ. The CDR3 nucleotides are TGCGCCAGCAGCTTGGGGTTGTCGGTGAACACTGAAGCTTTCTTT. Translated: CASSLGLSVNTEAFF. The complete variable domain, with remaining parts taken from reference TRBV5-1 and TRBJ1-1, reads KAGVTQTPRYLIKTRGQQVTLSCSPISGHRSVSWYQQTPGQGLQFLFEYFSETQRNKGNFPGRFSGRQFSNSRSEMNVSTLELGDSALYLCASSLGLSVNTEAFFGQGTRLTVV.

This rearrangement joins TRBV5-6 to TRBJ2-7; 10 nucleotides match TRBD1. CDR1 is SGHDT, CDR2 YYEEEE, per germline. This CDR3 spans 15 amino acids. Trimming took 0 bases from V and 6 from J; bases not matched to a gene: 6. CDR3 sequence: CASSLGGQGKSEQYF. The DNA of the CDR3 is TGTGCCAGCAGCTTGGGGGGACAGGGGAAGTCCGAGCAGTACTTC.

This chain links TRBV5-4 with TRBJ1-3; 8 nucleotides align to TRBD1. After removal of 4 bases from V and 4 bases from J, the junction contained 10 bases not matched to a gene. The CDR3 consists of 16 residues. Germline CDR1 SGHNT, CDR2 YYREEE (reference sequence). CDR3 region: CASSRGTGLSGNTIYF. Here the CDR3 DNA reads TGTGCCAGCAGCAGGGGGACAGGCCTCTCCGGAAACACCATATATTTT.

The rearrangement uses TRBV7-9 and TRBJ2-1; 10 nucleotides line up with TRBD2. J gave up 5 bases and V 5 bases, and 6 bases lay outside the gene matches. Germline V CDR1 and CDR2: SEHNR, FQNEAQ (reference sequence). There are 15 residues in the CDR3. CDR3 sequence: CASSNSGGRNNEQFF. DNA for the CDR3: TGTGCCAGCAGCAATAGCGGGGGGAGAAACAATGAGCAGTTCTTC.

The chain couples TRBV25-1 to TRBJ1-2, with D tentatively TRBD1 (5 bases). The CDR3 spans 12 residues. V was pared by 5 bases and J by 7 bases, with 11 bases between. The germline V gene has CDR1 MGHDK and CDR2 SYGVNS. The DNA for the CDR3 is TGTGCCAGCAGTCGCGGGACGTCTGGCTACACCTTC. This codes for CASSRGTSGYTF.

The genes are TRBV28 and TRBJ1-1; unclear D gene. V was cut by 3 bases and J by 4 bases, with 9 bases left in between. The germline V gene encodes CDR1 MDHEN and CDR2 SYDVKM. This CDR3 is built from 13 residues. CDR3 sequence reads: CASSFISGTEAFF. CDR3 sequence (DNA): TGTGCCAGCAGTTTTATTAGCGGCACTGAAGCTTTCTTT.

The CDR3: CASSRYRTAGRGNIQYF. The CDR3 nucleotides read TGTGCCAGCAGCCGCTACAGGACAGCGGGAAGAGGAAACATTCAGTACTTC. The gene calls are TRBV11-2 and TRBJ2-4; TRBD2 is a possible D gene (7 bases). The germline V gene encodes CDR1 SGHAT and CDR2 FQNNGV. V dropped 5 bases and J dropped 6 bases, with 23 bases sitting between them. The CDR3 loop spans 17 amino acids.

This chain connects TRBV9 to TRBJ2-3, with a tentative D call TRBD2 (6 bases). The germline CDR1 and CDR2 sequences are SGDLS and YYNGEE. The V end lost 0 bases, the J end lost 1 base, and 9 bases lay between the germline ends. This CDR3 comprises 15 residues. CDR3 in DNA: TGTGCCAGCAGCGTAGGCCAGCGGGGCACAGATACGCAGTATTTT. It codes for CASSVGQRGTDTQYF.

The chain recombines TRBV21-1 with TRBJ1-2; the D call of TRBD1 is as the table states it, not checked on the DNA. TRBV21-1 is designated a pseudogene. The CDR3 spans 12 residues. CDR3 nucleotides: TGTGCCAGCAGCAAAACAGGGACATGCTACACCTTC. Amino acid sequence: CASSKTGTCYTF.

This clone was detected only a few times. The V and J genes are TRBV19 and TRBJ1-1; 8 bases map to TRBD1. The V and J ends lost 9 bases and 4 bases, in that order; junction bases with no gene match: 10. The CDR3 has 14 residues. The germline CDR1 and CDR2 sequences are LNHDA and SQIVND (reference sequence). DNA of the CDR3: TGTGCCAGCAACGACAGGGGCGGAGGCACTGAAGCTTTCTTT. Translated: CASNDRGGGTEAFF.

J is TRBJ1-3 and V is TRBV14; no firm D call. CDR1 is SGHDN, CDR2 FVKESK, per germline. This CDR3 is built from 13 residues. Trimming removed 0 bases at V and 7 bases at J, with 7 bases between. The CDR3 nucleotides read TGTGCCAGCAGCCAAGACAGGTGGAACACCATATATTTT. Translated: CASSQDRWNTIYF. The variable domain in full, completed from reference TRBV14 and TRBJ1-3, reads EAGVTQFPSHSVIEKGQTVTLRCDPISGHDNLYWYRRVMGKEIKFLLHFVKESKQDESGMPNNRFLAERTGGTYSTLKVQPAELEDSGVYFCASSQDRWNTIYFGEGSWLTVV.

The rearrangement joins TRBV6-6 to TRBJ1-2, with 11 bases fitting TRBD1. Germline assignment: CDR1 MNHNY and CDR2 SVGAGI (reference sequence). The length of the CDR3 is 18 residues. The V segment lost 5 bases and the J segment 0 bases; nucleotides outside the gene matches: 11. The CDR3, as DNA: TGTGCCAGCAGTCTCCCGCCGGGACAGGGGGTATCTAACTATGGCTACACCTTC. Protein product: CASSLPPGQGVSNYGYTF.

This chain links TRBV19 with TRBJ2-7; a possible D gene is TRBD1 (6 bases). V gave up 7 bases and J gave up 4 bases, with 20 bases separating them. Germline V CDR1 and CDR2: LNHDA, SQIVND (reference sequence). The CDR3 covers 15 residues. The CDR3 spells CASMEVHRVGYEQYF. The CDR3 coding sequence is TGTGCCAGTATGGAGGTCCACAGGGTCGGGTACGAGCAGTACTTC.

This sequence joins TRBV19 and TRBJ1-2; 9 bases fit TRBD1. The V and J ends lost 6 bases and 8 bases, in that order; junction bases with no gene match: 16. CDR1 is LNHDA, CDR2 SQIVND, per germline (reference sequence). This CDR3 comprises 16 residues. In DNA form, the CDR3 reads TGTGCCAGTAGCCTCCCCCCCGGGACAGGGTCGCAAGGCTACACCTTC. Residues: CASSLPPGTGSQGYTF.

This sequence joins TRBV19 and TRBJ2-5, with unresolved D. Germline CDR1 LNHDA, CDR2 SQIVND (reference sequence). Trimming removed 4 bases from V and 2 bases from J, with 8 bases in between. The CDR3 loop spans 13 amino acids. CDR3 sequence (DNA): TGTGCCAGTAGTAATGTCGGGCAAGAGACCCAGTACTTC. This encodes CASSNVGQETQYF.

The chain carries TRBV6-6 and TRBJ1-1; 8 nucleotides align to TRBD1. V shed 10 bases, J shed 5 bases, and the junction held 9 bases outside the gene matches. The length of the CDR3 is 13 residues. Germline V lookup: CDR1 MNHNY, CDR2 SVGAGI (reference sequence). CDR3 sequence: CATRIQGATEAFF. In DNA form, the CDR3 reads TGTGCCACTCGAATCCAGGGGGCAACTGAAGCTTTCTTT.

The rearrangement uses TRBV6-5 and TRBJ1-5; D may be TRBD1 (5 bases). The CDR3 length is 15 residues. V was shortened by 10 bases and J by 0 bases, with 16 bases between the two germline ends. CDR1 MNHEY and CDR2 SVGAGI come from the germline V gene. The CDR3 is CATSLSGGSNQPQHF. The CDR3 region has the DNA TGTGCCACCTCCCTTTCGGGGGGTAGCAATCAGCCCCAGCATTTT.

The chain combines TRBV10-3 with TRBJ2-5; TRBD1 aligns across 7 bases. The germline V gene has CDR1 ENHRY and CDR2 SYGVKD. The CDR3 length is 13 residues. Germline trimming cut 6 bases from V and 1 base from J; bases unmatched to any gene: 2. The CDR3 spells CAIRTGSQETQYF. For the CDR3, the DNA is TGTGCCATCAGGACAGGGTCCCAAGAGACCCAGTACTTC.

This rearrangement joins TRBV19 to TRBJ1-1, with 8 positions matching TRBD1. The CDR3 runs 16 residues. J lost 4 bases, V lost 6 bases, and 13 bases had no gene match. From germline, CDR1 is LNHDA and CDR2 SQIVND (reference sequence). The CDR3 here is CASSGTTPGGGTEAFF. CDR3 nucleotides: TGTGCCAGTAGCGGAACGACCCCAGGGGGCGGCACTGAAGCTTTCTTT.